This TCR beta chain was recovered during a study of shared clonotypes between healthy human individuals. Overall study results and limits: It was only blood that was sampled, and tissue repertoires likely differ.

Naive CD8 cells comprised CD45RO-negative, CCR7-positively selected cells, excluding terminally differentiated effector memory CD45RA+ cells. On this clone itself: The antigen is not known. At the DNA level, this CDR3 is encoded by other sequences in the same sample as well.

TCRdb's table, derived via immunoSEQ multiplex PCR, lists solely in-frame clones and lacks some. Of around 1,900,000 clones in the sample, 93% were seen once. Trimming pared 1 base from V and 0 bases from J, leaving 9 bases between. CDR3 size: 15 residues. The V gene's germline CDR1 is MGHRA and CDR2 YSYEKL. The chain uses TRBV4-1 and TRBJ1-1; tentatively, D is TRBD1 (6 bases). The TCR originated in a man aged 18 to 35 in good health. Some clones in this sample may be carry-over from other donors' samples. The sample comprised naive CD8+ T cells from PBMCs. CDR3 protein: CASSQGTGLNTEAFF. The CDR3 nucleotides read TGCGCCAGCAGCCAAGGCACAGGGTTGAACACTGAAGCTTTCTTT.